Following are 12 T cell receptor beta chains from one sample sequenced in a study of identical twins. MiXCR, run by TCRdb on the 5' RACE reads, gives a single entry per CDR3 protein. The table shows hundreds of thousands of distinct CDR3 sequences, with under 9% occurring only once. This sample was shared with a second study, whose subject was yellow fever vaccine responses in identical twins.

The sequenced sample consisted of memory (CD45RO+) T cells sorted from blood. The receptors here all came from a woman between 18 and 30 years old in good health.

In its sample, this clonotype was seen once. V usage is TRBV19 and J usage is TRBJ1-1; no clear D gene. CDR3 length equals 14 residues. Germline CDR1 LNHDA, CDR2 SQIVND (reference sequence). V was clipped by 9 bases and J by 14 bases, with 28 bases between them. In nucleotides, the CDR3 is TGTGCCAGGAGCCCCGGGCTCCTCTACTCTGCACCGTTCTTT. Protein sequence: CARSPGLLYSAPFF.

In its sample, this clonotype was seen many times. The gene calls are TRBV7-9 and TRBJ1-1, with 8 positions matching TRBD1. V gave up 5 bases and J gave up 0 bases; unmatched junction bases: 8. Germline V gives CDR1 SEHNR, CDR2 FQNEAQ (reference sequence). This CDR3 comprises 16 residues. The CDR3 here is CASSPWTGFMNTEAFF. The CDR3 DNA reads TGTGCCAGCAGCCCTTGGACAGGGTTTATGAACACTGAAGCTTTCTTT.

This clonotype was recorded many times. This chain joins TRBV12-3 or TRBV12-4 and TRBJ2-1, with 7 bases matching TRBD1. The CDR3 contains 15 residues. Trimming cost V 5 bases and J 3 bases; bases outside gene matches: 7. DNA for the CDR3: TGTGCCAGCAGTCTGGACAGGAGCATCTACAATGAGCAGTTCTTC. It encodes CASSLDRSIYNEQFF.

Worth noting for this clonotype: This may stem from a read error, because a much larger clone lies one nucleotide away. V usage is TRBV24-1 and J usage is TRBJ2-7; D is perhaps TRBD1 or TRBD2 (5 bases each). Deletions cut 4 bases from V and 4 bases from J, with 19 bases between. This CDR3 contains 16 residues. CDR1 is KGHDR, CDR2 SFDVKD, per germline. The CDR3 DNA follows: TGTGCCACCAGTGACTGTCTAGGGGAGCCTAGTTACGAGCAGTACTTC. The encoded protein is CATSDCLGEPSYEQYF.

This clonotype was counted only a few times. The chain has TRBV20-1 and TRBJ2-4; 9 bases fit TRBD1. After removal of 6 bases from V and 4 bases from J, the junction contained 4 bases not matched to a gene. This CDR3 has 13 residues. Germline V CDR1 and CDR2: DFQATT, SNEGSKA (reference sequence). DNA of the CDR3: TGCAGTGCCGCGGGACAGGGAAAAAACATTCAGTACTTC. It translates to CSAAGQGKNIQYF.

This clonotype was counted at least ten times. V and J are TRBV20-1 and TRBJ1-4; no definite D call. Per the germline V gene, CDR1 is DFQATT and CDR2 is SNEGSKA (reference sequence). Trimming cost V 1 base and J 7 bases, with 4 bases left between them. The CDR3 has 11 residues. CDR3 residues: CSARGSEKLFF. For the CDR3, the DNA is TGCAGTGCTAGAGGGAGTGAAAAACTGTTTTTT.

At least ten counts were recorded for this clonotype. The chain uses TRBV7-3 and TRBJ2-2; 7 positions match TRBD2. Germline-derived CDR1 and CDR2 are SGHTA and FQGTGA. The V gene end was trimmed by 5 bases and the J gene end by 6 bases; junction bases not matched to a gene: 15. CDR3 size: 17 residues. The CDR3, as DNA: TGTGCCAGCAGCCCACACCCCGCTAGCGGAGGGGCCGGGGAGCTGTTTTTT. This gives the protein CASSPHPASGGAGELFF.

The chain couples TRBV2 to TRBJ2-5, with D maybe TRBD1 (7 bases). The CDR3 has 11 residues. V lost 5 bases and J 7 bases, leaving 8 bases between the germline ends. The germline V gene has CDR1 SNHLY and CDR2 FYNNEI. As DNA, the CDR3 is TGTGCCAGCAGTCAGGGGGGGACCCAGTACTTC. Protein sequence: CASSQGGTQYF.

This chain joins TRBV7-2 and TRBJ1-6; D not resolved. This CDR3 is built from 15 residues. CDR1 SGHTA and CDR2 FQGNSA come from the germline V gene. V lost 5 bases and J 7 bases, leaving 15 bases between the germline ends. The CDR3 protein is CASSVGSPGNSPLHF. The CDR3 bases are TGTGCCAGCAGCGTTGGGTCCCCAGGAAATTCACCCCTCCACTTT.

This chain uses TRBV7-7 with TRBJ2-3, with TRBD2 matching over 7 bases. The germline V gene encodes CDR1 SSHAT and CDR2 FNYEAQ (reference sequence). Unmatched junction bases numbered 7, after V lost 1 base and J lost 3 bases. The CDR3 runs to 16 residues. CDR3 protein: CASSLDATGGTDTQYF. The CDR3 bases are TGTGCCAGCAGCTTAGATGCCACGGGGGGAACAGATACGCAGTATTTT.

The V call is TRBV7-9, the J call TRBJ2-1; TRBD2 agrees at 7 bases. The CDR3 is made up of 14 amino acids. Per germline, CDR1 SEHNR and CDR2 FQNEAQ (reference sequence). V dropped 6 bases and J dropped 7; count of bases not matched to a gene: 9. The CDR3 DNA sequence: TGTGCCAGCAGTTGGGAGGGCTCTAGGAATGAGCAGTTCTTC. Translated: CASSWEGSRNEQFF.

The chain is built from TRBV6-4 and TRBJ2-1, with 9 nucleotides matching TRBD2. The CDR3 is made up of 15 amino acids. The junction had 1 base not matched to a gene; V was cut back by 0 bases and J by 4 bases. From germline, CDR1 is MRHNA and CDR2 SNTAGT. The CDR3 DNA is TGTGCCAGCAGTGACTCTAGCGGGAGTTACAATGAGCAGTTCTTC. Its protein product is CASSDSSGSYNEQFF.